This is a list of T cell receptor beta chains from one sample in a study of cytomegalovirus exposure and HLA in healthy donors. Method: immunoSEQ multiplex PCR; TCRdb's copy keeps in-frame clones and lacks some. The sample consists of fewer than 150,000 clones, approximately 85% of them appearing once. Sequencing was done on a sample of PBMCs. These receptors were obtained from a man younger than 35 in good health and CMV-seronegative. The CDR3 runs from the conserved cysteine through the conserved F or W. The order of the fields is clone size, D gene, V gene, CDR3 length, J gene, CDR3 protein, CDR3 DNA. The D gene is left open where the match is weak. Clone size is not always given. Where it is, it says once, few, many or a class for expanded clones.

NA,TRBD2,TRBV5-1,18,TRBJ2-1,CASSLVRTSGGPYNEQFF,TGCGCCAGCAGCTTGGTTAGGACTAGCGGGGGCCCTTACAATGAGCAGTTCTTC
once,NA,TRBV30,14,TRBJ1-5,CAWSGGQGNQPQHF,TGTGCCTGGAGTGGTGGGCAGGGGAATCAGCCCCAGCATTTT
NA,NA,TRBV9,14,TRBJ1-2,CASTQGLISNGYTF,TGTGCCAGCACCCAAGGACTCATCAGCAATGGCTACACCTTC
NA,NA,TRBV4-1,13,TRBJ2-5,CASSPGSEETQYF,TGCGCCAGCAGCCCGGGGAGCGAAGAGACCCAGTACTTC
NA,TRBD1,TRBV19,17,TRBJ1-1,CASSTPPGTGPNTEAFF,TGTGCCAGTAGTACACCCCCCGGGACAGGGCCGAACACTGAAGCTTTCTTT
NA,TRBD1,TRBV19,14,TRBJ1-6,CASTPTGENSPLHF,TGTGCCAGTACCCCGACAGGGGAGAATTCACCCCTCCACTTT
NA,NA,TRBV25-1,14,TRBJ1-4,CASSSREEGEKLFF,TGTGCCAGCAGTTCCCGGGAGGAGGGTGAAAAACTGTTTTTT
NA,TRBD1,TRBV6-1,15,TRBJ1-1,CASSEARTGATEAFF,TGTGCCAGCAGTGAAGCGAGGACAGGGGCCACTGAAGCTTTCTTT
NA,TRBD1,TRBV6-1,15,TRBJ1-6,CASSEAGTGVSPLHF,TGTGCCAGCAGTGAAGCGGGGACAGGGGTTTCACCCCTCCACTTT
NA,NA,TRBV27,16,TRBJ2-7,CASSLSGLASSYEQYF,TGTGCCAGCAGTTTATCGGGGCTAGCGAGCTCCTACGAGCAGTACTTC
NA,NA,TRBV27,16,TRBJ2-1,CASSSHRTDSYNEQFF,TGTGCCAGCAGTTCCCACAGGACCGACTCCTACAATGAGCAGTTCTTC
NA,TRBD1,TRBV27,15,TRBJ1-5,CASSFVGQGNQPQHF,TGTGCCAGCAGTTTTGTGGGACAGGGTAATCAGCCCCAGCATTTT
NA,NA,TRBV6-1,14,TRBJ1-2,CASSESRRGYGYTF,TGTGCCAGCAGTGAATCTAGAAGAGGGTATGGCTACACCTTC
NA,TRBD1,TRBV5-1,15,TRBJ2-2,CASSWDRGPGGELFF,TGCGCCAGCAGCTGGGACAGGGGGCCTGGCGGGGAGCTGTTTTTT